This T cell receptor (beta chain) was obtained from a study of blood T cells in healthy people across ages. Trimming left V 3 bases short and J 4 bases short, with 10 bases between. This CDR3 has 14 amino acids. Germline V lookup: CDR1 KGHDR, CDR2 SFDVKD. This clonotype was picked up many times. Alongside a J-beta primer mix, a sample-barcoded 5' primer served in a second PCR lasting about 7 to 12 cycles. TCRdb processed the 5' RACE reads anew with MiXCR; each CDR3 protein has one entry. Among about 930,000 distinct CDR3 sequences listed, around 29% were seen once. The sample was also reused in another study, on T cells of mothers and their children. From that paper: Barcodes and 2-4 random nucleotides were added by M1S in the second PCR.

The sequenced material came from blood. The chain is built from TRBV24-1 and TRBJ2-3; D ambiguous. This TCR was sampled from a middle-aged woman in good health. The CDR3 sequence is CATSDAAGSDTQYF. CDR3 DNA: TGTGCCACCAGTGATGCCGCAGGCTCAGATACGCAGTATTTT.